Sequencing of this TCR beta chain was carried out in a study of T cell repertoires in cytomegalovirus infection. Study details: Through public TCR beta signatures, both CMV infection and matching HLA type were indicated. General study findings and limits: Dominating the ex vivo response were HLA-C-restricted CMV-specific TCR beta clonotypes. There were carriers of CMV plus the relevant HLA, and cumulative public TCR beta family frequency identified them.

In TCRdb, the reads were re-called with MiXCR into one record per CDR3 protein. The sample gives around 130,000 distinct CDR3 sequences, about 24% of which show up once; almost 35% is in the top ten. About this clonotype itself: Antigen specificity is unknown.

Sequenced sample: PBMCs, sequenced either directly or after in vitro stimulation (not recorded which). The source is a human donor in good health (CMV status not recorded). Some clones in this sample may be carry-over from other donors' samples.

The CDR3 protein is CASSSPIWQFF. CDR3 nucleotide sequence: TGCGCCAGCAGCTCACCGATTTGGCAGTTCTTC. The rearrangement uses TRBV5-1 and TRBJ2-1; D remains ambiguous. V was cut by 3 bases and J by 12 bases, with 10 bases left in between. Germline V gene lookup returns CDR1 SGHRS and CDR2 YFSETQ. The CDR3 has 11 residues.